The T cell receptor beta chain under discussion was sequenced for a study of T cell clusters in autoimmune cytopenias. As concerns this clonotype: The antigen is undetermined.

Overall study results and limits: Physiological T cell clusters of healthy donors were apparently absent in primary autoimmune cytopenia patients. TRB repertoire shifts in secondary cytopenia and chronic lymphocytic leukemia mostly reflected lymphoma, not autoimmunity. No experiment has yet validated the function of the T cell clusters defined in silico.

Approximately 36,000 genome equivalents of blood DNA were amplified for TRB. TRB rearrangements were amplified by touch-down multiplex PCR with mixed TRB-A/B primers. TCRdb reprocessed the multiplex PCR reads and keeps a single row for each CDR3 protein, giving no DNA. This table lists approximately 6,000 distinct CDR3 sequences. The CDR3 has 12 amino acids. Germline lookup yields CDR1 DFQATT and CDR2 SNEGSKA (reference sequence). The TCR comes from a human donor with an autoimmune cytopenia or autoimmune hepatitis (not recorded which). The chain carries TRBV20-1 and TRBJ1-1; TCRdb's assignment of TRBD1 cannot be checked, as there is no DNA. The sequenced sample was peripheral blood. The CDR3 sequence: CSPDRGSGEAFF.